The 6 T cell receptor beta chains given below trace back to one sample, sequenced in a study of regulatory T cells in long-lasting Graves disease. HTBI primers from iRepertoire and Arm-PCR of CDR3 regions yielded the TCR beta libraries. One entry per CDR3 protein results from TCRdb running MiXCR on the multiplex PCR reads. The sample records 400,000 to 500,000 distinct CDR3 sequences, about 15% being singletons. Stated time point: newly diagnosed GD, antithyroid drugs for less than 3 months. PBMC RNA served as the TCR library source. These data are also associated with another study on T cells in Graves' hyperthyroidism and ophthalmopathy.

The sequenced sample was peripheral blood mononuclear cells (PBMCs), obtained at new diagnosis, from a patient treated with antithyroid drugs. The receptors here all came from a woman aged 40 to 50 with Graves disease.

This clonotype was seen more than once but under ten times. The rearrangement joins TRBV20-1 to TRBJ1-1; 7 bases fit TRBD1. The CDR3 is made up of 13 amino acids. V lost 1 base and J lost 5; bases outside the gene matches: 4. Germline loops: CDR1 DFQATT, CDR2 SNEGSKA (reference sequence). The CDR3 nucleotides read TGCAGTGCTAGAGTCCCAGGGGGGACTGAAGCTTTCTTT. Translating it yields CSARVPGGTEAFF.

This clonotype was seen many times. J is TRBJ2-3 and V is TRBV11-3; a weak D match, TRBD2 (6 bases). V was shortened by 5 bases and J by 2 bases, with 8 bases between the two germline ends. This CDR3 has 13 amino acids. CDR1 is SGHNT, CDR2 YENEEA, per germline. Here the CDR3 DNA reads TGTGCCAGCAGCGTGGACTACACAGATACGCAGTATTTT. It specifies CASSVDYTDTQYF.

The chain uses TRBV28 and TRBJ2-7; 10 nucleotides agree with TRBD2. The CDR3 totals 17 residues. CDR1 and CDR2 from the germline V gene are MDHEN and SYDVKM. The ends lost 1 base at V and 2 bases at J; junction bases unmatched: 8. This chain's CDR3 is CASSLYGLAGVTYEQYF. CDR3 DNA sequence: TGTGCCAGCAGTTTATACGGCCTAGCGGGAGTAACCTACGAGCAGTACTTC.

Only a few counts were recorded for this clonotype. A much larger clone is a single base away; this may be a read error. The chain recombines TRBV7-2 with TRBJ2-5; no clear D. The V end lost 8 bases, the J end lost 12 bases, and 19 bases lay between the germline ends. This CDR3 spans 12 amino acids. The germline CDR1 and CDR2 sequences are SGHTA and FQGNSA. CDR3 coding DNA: TGTGCCAGCGGCCCCGGGCAGTCTCTGGAGTACTTC. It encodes CASGPGQSLEYF.

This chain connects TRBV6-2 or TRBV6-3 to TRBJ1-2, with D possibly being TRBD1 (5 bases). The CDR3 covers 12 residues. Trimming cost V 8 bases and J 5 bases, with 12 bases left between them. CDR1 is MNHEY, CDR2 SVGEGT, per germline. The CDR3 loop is CASSVGRYGYTF. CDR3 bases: TGTGCCAGCTCCGTGGGACGGTATGGCTACACCTTC.

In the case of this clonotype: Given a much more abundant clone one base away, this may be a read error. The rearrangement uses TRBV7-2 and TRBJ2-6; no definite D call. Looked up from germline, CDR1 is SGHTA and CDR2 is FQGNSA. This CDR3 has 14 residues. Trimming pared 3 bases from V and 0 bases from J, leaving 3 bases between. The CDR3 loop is CASSFFSGANVLTF. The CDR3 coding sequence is TGTGCCAGCAGCTTTTTCTCTGGGGCCAACGTCCTGACTTTC.